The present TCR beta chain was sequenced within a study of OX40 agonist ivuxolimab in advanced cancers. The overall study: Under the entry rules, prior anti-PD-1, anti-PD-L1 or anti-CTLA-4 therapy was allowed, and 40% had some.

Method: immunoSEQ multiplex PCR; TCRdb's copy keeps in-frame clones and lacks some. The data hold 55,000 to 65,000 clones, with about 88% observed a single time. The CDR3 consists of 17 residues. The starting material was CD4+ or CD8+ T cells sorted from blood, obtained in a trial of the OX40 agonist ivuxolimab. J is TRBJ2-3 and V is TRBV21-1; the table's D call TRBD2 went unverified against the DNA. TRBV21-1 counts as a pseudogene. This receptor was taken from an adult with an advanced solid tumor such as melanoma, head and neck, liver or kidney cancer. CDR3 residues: CASSKSPAGTSTDTQYF. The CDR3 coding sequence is TGTGCCAGCAGCAAGAGTCCGGCGGGGACTAGCACAGATACGCAGTATTTT.